This TCR beta chain was obtained from a study of blood T cell repertoires in COVID-19. This table comes from immunoSEQ multiplex PCR, and its TCRdb copy is limited to in-frame clones, with some not included. The sample has about 280,000 clones; around nine tenths are singletons. The source material was PBMCs or T cells enriched from blood (not recorded which). The clonotype comes from a middle-aged woman who had recovered from COVID-19.

This CDR3 reads CASTTTRTSGRRGGEQYF. The CDR3, as DNA: TGTGCCAGCACCACAACCCGGACTAGCGGGAGACGAGGAGGTGAGCAGTACTTC. This chain uses TRBV28 with TRBJ2-7, with 13 positions matching TRBD2. V shed 7 bases and J 7 bases; nucleotides not matched to a gene: 19. The germline V gene has CDR1 MDHEN and CDR2 SYDVKM. There are 18 residues in the CDR3.